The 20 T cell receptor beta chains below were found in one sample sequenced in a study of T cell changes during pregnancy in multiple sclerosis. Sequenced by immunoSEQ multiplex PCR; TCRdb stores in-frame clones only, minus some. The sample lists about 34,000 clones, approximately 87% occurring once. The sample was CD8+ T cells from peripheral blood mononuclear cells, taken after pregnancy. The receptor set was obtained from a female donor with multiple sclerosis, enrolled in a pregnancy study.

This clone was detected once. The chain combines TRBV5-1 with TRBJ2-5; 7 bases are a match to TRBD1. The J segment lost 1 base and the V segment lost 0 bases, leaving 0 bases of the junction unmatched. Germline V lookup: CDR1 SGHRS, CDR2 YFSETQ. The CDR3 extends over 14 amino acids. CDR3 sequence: CASSLGTGQETQYF. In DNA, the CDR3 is TGCGCCAGCAGCTTGGGGACAGGCCAAGAGACCCAGTACTTC.

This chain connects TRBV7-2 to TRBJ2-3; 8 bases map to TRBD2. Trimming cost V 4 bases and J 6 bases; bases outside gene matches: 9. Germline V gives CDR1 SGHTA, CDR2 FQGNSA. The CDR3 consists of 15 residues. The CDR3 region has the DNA TGTGCCAGCAGCTCCCCCGGGACTAGTCTGGATACGCAGTATTTT. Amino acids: CASSSPGTSLDTQYF.

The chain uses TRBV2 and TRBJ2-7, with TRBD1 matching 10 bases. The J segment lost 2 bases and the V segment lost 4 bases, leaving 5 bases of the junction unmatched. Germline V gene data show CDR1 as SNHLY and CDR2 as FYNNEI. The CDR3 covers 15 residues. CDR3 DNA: TGTGCCAGCAGTGGGCCGGGACAGGGGACCTACGAGCAGTACTTC. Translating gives CASSGPGQGTYEQYF.

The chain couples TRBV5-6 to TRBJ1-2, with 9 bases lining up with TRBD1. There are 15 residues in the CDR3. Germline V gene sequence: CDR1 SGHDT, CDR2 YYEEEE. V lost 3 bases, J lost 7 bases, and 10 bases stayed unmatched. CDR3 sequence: CASSSPTGGMSGYTF. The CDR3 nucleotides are TGTGCCAGCAGCTCTCCGACAGGGGGAATGAGTGGCTACACCTTC.

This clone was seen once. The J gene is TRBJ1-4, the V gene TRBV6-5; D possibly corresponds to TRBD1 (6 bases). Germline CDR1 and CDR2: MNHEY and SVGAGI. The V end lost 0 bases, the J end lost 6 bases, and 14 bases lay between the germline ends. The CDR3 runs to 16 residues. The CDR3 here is CASSYSGGAVDEKLFF. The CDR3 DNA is TGTGCCAGCAGTTACTCGGGGGGGGCAGTGGATGAAAAACTGTTTTTT.

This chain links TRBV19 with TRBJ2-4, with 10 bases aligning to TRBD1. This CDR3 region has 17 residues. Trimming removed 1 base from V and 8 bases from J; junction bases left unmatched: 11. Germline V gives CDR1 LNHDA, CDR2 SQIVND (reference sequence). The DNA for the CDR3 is TGTGCCAGTAGTATAGGGTCGGGACAGGGGCTATTCGACATTCAGTACTTC. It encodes CASSIGSGQGLFDIQYF.

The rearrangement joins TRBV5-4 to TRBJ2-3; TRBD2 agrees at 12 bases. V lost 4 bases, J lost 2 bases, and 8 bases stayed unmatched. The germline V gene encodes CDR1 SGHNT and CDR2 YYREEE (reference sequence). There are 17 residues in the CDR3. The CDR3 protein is CASSPGLAGKYTDTQYF. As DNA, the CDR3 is TGTGCCAGCAGCCCCGGACTAGCGGGAAAATACACAGATACGCAGTATTTT.

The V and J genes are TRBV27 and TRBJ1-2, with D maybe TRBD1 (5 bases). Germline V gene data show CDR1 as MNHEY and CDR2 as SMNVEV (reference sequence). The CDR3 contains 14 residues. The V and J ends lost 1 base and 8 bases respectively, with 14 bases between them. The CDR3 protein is CASSLLAGLSGYTF. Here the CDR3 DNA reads TGTGCCAGCAGTTTATTGGCAGGGCTGTCCGGCTACACCTTC.

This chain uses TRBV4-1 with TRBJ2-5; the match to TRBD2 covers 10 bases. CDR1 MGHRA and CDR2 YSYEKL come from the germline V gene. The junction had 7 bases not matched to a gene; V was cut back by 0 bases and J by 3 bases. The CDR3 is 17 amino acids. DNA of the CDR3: TGCGCCAGCAGCCAAGACCCCGGCCTAGCGGGGGAAGAGACCCAGTACTTC. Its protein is CASSQDPGLAGEETQYF.

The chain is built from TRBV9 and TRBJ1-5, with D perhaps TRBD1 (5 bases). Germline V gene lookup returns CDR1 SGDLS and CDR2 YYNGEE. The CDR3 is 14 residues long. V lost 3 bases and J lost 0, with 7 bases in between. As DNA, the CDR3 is TGTGCCAGCAGCGCAGACAGTAGCAATCAGCCCCAGCATTTT. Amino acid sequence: CASSADSSNQPQHF.

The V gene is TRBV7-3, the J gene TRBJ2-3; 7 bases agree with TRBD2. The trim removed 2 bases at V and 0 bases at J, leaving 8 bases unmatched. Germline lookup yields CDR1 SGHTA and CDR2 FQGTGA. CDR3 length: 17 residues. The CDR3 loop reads CASSLVGRGSSTDTQYF. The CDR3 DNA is TGTGCCAGCAGCTTAGTGGGGAGGGGATCTAGCACAGATACGCAGTATTTT.

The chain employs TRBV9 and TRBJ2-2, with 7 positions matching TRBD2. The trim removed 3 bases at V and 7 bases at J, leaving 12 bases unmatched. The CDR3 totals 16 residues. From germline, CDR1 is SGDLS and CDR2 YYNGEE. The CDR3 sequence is CASSDPGRGAGGELFF. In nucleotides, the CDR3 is TGTGCCAGCAGCGATCCTGGGAGGGGCGCGGGCGGGGAGCTGTTTTTT.

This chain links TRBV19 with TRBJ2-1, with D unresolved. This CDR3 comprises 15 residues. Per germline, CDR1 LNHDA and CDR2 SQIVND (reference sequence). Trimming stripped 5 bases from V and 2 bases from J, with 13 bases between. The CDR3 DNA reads TGTGCCAGTAGTTTCTCAAGTCGCGCCTACAATGAGCAGTTCTTC. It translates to CASSFSSRAYNEQFF.

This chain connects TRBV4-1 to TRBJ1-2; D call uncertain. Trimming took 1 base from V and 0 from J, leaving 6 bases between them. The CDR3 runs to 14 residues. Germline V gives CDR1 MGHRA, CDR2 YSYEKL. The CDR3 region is CASSQAQSNYGYTF. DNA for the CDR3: TGCGCCAGCAGCCAAGCGCAGTCTAACTATGGCTACACCTTC.

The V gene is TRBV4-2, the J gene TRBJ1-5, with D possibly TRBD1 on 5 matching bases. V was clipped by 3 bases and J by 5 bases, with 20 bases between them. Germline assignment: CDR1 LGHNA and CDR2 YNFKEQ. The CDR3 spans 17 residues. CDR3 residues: CASSHPPESAGHQPQHF. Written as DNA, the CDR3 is TGTGCCAGCAGCCACCCACCCGAGTCAGCAGGGCATCAGCCCCAGCATTTT.

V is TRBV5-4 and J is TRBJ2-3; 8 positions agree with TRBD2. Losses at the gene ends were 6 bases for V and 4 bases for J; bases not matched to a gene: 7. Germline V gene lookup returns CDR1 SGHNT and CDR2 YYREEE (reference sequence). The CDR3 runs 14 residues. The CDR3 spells CASNPGGAADTQYF. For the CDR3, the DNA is TGTGCCAGCAATCCCGGGGGGGCCGCAGATACGCAGTATTTT.

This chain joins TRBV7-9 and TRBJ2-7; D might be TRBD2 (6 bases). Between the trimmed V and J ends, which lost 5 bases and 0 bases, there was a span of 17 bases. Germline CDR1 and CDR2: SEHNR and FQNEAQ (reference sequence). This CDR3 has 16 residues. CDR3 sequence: CASSPQEGYSSYEQYF. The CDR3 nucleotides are TGTGCCAGCAGCCCCCAGGAGGGCTATAGCTCCTACGAGCAGTACTTC.

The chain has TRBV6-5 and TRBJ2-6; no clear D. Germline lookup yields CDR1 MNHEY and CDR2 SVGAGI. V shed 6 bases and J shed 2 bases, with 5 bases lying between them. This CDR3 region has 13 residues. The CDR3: CASRRTGANVLTF. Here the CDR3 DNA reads TGTGCCAGCAGGAGGACTGGGGCCAACGTCCTGACTTTC.

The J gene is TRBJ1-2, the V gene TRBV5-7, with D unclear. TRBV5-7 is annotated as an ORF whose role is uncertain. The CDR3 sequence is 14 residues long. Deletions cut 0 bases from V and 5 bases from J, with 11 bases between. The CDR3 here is CASSLVVIGYGYTF. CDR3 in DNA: TGTGCCAGCAGCTTGGTTGTGATCGGGTATGGCTACACCTTC.

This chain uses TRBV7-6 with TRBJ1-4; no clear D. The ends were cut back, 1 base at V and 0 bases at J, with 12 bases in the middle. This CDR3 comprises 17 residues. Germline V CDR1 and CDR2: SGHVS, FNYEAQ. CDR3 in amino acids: CASSLGAGLSTNEKLFF. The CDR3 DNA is TGTGCCAGCAGCTTAGGGGCCGGACTGTCAACTAATGAAAAACTGTTTTTT.